These T cell receptor beta chains were read from a single sample in a study of T-cell reconstitution after alpha-beta-depleted transplantation in children. TCRdb re-derived calls from the PCR reads in MiXCR, one entry per CDR3 protein. The table includes more than 150,000 distinct CDR3 sequences, roughly 14% detected once. The material sequenced was PBMCs from the stem cell graft donor, taken from the stem cell graft. The source is a human donor who donated a stem cell graft to a child with acute lymphoblastic leukemia. Each CDR3 is given with its conserved first and last residue. D genes are given only for firm matches. Not all rows give a size; the values are once, few, many and, for expanded clones, a class.

CDR3,DNA,size,J,V,D
CASGLRGSGSVGETQYF,TGTGCCAGCGGACTTCGGGGTAGCGGGAGTGTCGGAGAGACCCAGTACTTC,NA,TRBJ2-5,TRBV7-2,TRBD2
CASRNGQGYGYTF,TGCGCCAGCAGAAATGGACAGGGCTATGGCTACACCTTC,many,TRBJ1-2,TRBV5-1,TRBD1
CASSFVTAPSSYNEQFF,TGCGCCAGCAGCTTTGTGACAGCCCCGAGCTCCTACAATGAGCAGTTCTTC,NA,TRBJ2-1,TRBV5-1,NA
CASSSGRDYEQYF,TGTGCCAGCAGTTCCGGCAGGGACTACGAGCAGTACTTC,NA,TRBJ2-7,TRBV6-6,NA
CASASSYEQYF,TGTGCCAGCGCGAGCTCCTACGAGCAGTACTTC,many,TRBJ2-7,TRBV12-3/TRBV12-4,NA
CSVDGRDYEQYF,TGCAGCGTTGACGGGCGGGATTACGAGCAGTACTTC,NA,TRBJ2-7,TRBV29-1,NA
CASTGTSVAYEQYF,TGTGCCAGCACGGGGACTAGCGTGGCCTACGAGCAGTACTTC,NA,TRBJ2-7,TRBV2,TRBD2
CASSSPGSPNTGELFF,TGTGCCAGCAGTTCCCCAGGGTCCCCGAACACCGGGGAGCTGTTTTTT,few,TRBJ2-2,TRBV6-5,NA
CAISGYGRNGQYF,TGTGCCATCAGTGGCTATGGACGTAACGGGCAGTACTTC,NA,TRBJ2-7,TRBV10-3,NA
CASSLPGGRTYEQYF,TGTGCCAGCAGCTTACCTGGCGGGAGGACCTACGAGCAGTACTTC,few,TRBJ2-7,TRBV7-2,TRBD2
CSASIPGGGETQYF,TGCAGTGCTAGTATCCCAGGGGGTGGAGAGACCCAGTACTTC,many,TRBJ2-5,TRBV20-1,TRBD1
CSARAKGAENSPLHF,TGCAGTGCTAGAGCCAAAGGGGCAGAGAATTCACCCCTCCACTTT,few,TRBJ1-6,TRBV20-1,NA
CASSLPSNEQYF,TGTGCCAGCAGCTTGCCCTCCAACGAGCAGTACTTC,many,TRBJ2-7,TRBV5-4,NA
CASSRWEGVNEQFF,TGTGCCAGTAGTAGGTGGGAGGGGGTCAATGAGCAGTTCTTC,few,TRBJ2-1,TRBV19,NA
CSARRQGITYEQYF,TGCAGTGCTAGGAGGCAGGGAATTACCTACGAGCAGTACTTC,many,TRBJ2-7,TRBV20-1,NA
CASSVDGAYEQYF,TGCGCCAGCAGCGTGGACGGGGCCTACGAGCAGTACTTC,many,TRBJ2-7,TRBV5-1,NA
CASNELGDYEQYF,TGCGCCAGCAATGAGTTGGGGGACTACGAGCAGTACTTC,many,TRBJ2-7,TRBV5-1,NA
CASSLDAETQYF,TGTGCCAGCAGCCTAGACGCGGAGACCCAGTACTTC,many,TRBJ2-5,TRBV12-3/TRBV12-4,NA
CASSRDPRSGELFF,TGTGCCAGCAGCAGGGACCCCAGGTCCGGGGAGCTGTTTTTT,many,TRBJ2-2,TRBV6-1,NA
CASSPRTGMMDSPLHF,TGCGCCAGCAGCCCACGGACAGGAATGATGGATTCACCCCTCCACTTT,few,TRBJ1-6,TRBV5-1,TRBD1
CASSLPGGPKMEQFF,TGTGCCAGCAGTTTACCGGGGGGCCCGAAGATGGAGCAGTTCTTC,many,TRBJ2-1,TRBV28,NA
CASSSGTAAMNTEAFF,TGTGCCAGCAGTTCTGGGACAGCCGCCATGAACACTGAAGCTTTCTTT,few,TRBJ1-1,TRBV6-5,TRBD1
CASSLPGTLNQETQYF,TGTGCCAGCAGTTTACCCGGGACTCTTAATCAAGAGACCCAGTACTTC,many,TRBJ2-5,TRBV12-3/TRBV12-4,NA
CASGRTGMNTEAFF,TGTGCCAGCGGACGGACAGGTATGAACACTGAAGCTTTCTTT,many,TRBJ1-1,TRBV6-1,TRBD1
CAWSVRGEQFF,TGTGCCTGGAGTGTTAGGGGTGAGCAGTTCTTC,few,TRBJ2-1,TRBV30,NA
CASTTRGGRGRTDTQYF,TGTGCCAGCACCACCCGCGGCGGGAGAGGTCGGACAGATACGCAGTATTTT,few,TRBJ2-3,TRBV28,TRBD2
CASRPRDGNQPQHF,TGTGCCAGCAGGCCTAGGGACGGAAATCAGCCCCAGCATTTT,many,TRBJ1-5,TRBV12-3/TRBV12-4,NA
CSVDGTADTQYF,TGCAGCGTTGATGGGACTGCAGATACGCAGTATTTT,NA,TRBJ2-3,TRBV29-1,NA
CASSSRTGGYTF,TGTGCCAGCAGTTCACGAACCGGTGGCTACACCTTC,NA,TRBJ1-2,TRBV28,NA
CSAIRQGALDTQYF,TGCAGTGCGATCCGACAGGGGGCTTTGGATACGCAGTATTTT,many,TRBJ2-3,TRBV20-1,TRBD1
CASGLAGGMAEQFF,TGCGCCAGCGGGCTGGCGGGAGGGATGGCTGAGCAGTTCTTC,many,TRBJ2-1,TRBV5-1,TRBD2
CASSGTLGNEQFF,TGTGCCAGCAGCGGGACGCTTGGCAATGAGCAGTTCTTC,many,TRBJ2-1,TRBV7-9,NA
CASSGAYEQYF,TGTGCCAGCAGTGGAGCCTACGAGCAGTACTTC,many,TRBJ2-7,TRBV6-1,NA
CSASGFLGTEAFF,TGCAGCGCCAGCGGGTTTCTAGGCACTGAAGCTTTCTTT,NA,TRBJ1-1,TRBV29-1,NA